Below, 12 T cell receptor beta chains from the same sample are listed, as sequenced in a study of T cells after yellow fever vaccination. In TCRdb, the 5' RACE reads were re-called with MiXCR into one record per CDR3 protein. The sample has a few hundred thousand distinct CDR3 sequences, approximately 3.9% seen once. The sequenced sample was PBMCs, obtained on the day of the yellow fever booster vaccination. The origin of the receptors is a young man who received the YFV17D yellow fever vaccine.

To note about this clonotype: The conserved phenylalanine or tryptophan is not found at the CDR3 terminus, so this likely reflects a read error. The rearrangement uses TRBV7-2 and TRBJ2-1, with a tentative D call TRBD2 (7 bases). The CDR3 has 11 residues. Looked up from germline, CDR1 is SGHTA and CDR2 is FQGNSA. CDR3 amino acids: CAGGANGEQFL. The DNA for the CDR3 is TGTGCTGGGGGGGCGAACGGTGAGCAGTTCCTC.

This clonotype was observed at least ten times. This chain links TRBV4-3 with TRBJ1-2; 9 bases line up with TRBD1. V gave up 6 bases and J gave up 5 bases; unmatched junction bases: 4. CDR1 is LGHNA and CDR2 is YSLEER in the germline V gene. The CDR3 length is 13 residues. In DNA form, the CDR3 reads TGCGCCAGCAGTTTCGGACAGGGGTATGGCTACACCTTC. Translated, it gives CASSFGQGYGYTF.

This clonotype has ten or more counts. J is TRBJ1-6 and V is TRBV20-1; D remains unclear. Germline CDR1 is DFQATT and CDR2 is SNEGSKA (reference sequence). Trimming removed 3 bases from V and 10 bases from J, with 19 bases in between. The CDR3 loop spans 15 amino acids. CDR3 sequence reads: CSARRPGGVSSPLHF. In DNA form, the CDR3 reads TGCAGTGCTAGGCGGCCGGGAGGAGTAAGCTCACCCCTCCACTTT.

CDR3: CASSQDSRLPYGYTF. For the CDR3, the DNA is TGTGCCAGCAGCCAAGATAGCAGGTTGCCCTATGGCTACACCTTC. V gene TRBV3-1 combines with J gene TRBJ1-2; D gene ambiguous. The V gene lost 0 bases and the J gene lost 4 bases, with 12 bases spanning the gap. This CDR3 spans 15 amino acids. Germline V lookup: CDR1 LGHDT, CDR2 YNNKEL (reference sequence).

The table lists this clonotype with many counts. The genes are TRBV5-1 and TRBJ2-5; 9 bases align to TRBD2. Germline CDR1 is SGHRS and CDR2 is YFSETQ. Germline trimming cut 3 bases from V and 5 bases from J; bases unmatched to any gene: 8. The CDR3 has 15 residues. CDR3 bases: TGCGCCAGCAGCTCGCCTCTAGCGGGGAGGGAGACCCAGTACTTC. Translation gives CASSSPLAGRETQYF.

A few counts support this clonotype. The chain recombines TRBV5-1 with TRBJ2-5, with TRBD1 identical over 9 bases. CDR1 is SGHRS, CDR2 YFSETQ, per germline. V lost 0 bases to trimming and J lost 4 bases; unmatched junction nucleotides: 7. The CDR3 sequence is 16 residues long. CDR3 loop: CASSLVYRGRRETQYF. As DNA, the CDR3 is TGCGCCAGCAGCTTGGTATACAGGGGGCGTCGAGAGACCCAGTACTTC.

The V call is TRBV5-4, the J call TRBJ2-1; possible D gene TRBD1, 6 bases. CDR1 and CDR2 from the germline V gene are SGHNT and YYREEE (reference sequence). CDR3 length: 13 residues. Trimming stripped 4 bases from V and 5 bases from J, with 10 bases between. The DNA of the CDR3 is TGTGCCAGCAGCCCTCAGGGGAACAATGAGCAGTTCTTC. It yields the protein CASSPQGNNEQFF.

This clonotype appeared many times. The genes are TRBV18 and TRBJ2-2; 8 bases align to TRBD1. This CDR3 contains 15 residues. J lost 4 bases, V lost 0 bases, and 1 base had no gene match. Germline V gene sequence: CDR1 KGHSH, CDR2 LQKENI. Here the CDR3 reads CASSPPGQGTGELFF. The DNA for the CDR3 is TGTGCCAGCTCACCACCCGGACAGGGCACCGGGGAGCTGTTTTTT. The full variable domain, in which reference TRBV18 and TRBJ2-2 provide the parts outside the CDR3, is NAGVMQNPRHLVRRRGQEARLRCSPMKGHSHVYWYRQLPEEGLKFMVYLQKENIIDESGMPKERFSAEFPKEGPSILRIQQVVRGDSAAYFCASSPPGQGTGELFFGEGSRLTVL.

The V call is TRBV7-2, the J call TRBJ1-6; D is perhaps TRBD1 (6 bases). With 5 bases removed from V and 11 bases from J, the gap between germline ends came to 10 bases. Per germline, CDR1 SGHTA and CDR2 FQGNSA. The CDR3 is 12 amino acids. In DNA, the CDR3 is TGTGCCAGCAGCCCGGGACACCCACCCCTCCACTTT. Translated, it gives CASSPGHPPLHF.

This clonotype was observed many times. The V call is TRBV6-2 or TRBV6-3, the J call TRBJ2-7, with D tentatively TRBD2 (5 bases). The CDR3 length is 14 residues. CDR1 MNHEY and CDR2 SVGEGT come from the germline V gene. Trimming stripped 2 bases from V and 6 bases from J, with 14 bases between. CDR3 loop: CASSYRAGIREQYV. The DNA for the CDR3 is TGTGCCAGCAGTTACCGGGCCGGGATCCGCGAGCAGTACGTC.

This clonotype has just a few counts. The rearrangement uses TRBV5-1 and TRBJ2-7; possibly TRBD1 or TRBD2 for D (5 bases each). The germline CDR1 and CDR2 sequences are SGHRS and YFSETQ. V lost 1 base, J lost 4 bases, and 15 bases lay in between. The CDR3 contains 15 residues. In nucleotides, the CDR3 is TGCGCCAGCAGCTTGAACCCCCCAGGGACGTACGAGCAGTACGTC. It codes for CASSLNPPGTYEQYV.

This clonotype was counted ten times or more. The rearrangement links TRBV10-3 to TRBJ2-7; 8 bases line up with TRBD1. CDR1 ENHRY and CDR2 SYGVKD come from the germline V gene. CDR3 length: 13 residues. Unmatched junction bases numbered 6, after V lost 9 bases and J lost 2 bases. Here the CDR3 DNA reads TGTGCCATTGACAGGGGCAACACCTACGAGCAGTACTTC. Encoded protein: CAIDRGNTYEQYF.